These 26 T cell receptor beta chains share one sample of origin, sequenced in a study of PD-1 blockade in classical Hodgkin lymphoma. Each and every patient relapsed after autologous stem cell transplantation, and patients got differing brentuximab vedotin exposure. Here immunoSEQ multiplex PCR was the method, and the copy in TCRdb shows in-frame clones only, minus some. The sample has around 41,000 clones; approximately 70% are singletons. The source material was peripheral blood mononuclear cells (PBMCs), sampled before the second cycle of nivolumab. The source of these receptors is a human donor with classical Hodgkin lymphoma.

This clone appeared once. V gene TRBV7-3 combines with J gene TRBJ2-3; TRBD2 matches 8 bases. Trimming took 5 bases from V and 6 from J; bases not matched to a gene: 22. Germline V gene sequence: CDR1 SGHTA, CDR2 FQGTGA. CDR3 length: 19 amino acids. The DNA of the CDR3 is TGTGCCAGCAGCCCGGTATATAGAGGTAGCGGGGTGGACGCGGATACGCAGTATTTT. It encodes CASSPVYRGSGVDADTQYF.

The CDR3 bases are TGTGCCAGCACTAGAGTTGGGGAGAGTCCTGAAGCTTTCTTT. This gives the protein CASTRVGESPEAFF. The chain is built from TRBV6-6 and TRBJ1-1; D ambiguous. CDR3 size: 14 residues. Germline values: CDR1 MNHNY, CDR2 SVGAGI (reference sequence). V dropped 7 bases and J dropped 6 bases, with 18 bases sitting between them.

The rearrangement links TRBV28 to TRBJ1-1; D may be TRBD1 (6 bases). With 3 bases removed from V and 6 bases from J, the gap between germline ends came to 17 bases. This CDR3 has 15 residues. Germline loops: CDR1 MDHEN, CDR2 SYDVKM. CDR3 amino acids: CASSFLQGGGSEAFF. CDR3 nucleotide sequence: TGTGCCAGCAGTTTTCTACAGGGCGGAGGTTCTGAAGCTTTCTTT. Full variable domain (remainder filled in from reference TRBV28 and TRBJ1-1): DVKVTQSSRYLVKRTGEKVFLECVQDMDHENMFWYRQDPGLGLRLIYFSYDVKMKEKGDIPEGYSVSREKKERFSLILESASTNQTSMYLCASSFLQGGGSEAFFGQGTRLTVV.

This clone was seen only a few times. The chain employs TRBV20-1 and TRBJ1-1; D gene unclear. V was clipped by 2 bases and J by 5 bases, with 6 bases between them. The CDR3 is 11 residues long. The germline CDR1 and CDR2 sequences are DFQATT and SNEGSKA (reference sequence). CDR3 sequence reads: CSARRLTEAFF. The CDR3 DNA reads TGCAGTGCTAGAAGACTGACTGAAGCTTTCTTT.

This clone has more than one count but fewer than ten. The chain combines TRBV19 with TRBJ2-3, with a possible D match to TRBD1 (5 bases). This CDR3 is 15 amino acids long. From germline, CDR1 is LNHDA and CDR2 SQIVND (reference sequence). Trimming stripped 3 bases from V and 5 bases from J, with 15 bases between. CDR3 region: CASSIGHIEGDTQYF. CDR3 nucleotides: TGTGCCAGTAGTATTGGACATATTGAAGGAGATACGCAGTATTTT.

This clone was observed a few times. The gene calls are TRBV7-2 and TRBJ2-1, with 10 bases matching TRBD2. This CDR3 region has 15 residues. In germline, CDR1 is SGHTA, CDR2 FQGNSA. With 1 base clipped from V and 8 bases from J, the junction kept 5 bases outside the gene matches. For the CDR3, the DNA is TGTGCCAGCAGCTTAGGAGCGGGAGGGCCGGATGAGCAGTTCTTC. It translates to CASSLGAGGPDEQFF.

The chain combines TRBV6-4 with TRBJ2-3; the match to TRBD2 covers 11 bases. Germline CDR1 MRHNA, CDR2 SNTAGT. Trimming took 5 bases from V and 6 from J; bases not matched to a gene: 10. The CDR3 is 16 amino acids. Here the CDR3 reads CASSSSTSGAGDTQYF. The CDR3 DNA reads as TGTGCCAGCAGTTCATCGACTAGCGGGGCTGGGGATACGCAGTATTTT.

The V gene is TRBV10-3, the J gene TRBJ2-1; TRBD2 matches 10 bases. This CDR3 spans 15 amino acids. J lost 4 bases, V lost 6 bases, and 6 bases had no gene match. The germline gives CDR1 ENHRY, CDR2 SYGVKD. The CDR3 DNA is TGTGCCATCAGGGGCAGCGGGGGGGAATACAATGAGCAGTTCTTC. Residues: CAIRGSGGEYNEQFF.

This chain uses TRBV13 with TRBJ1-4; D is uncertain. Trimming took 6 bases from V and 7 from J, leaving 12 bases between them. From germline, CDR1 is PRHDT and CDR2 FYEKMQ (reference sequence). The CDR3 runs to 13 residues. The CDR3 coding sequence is TGTGCCAGCAGGGAGGTTAGCGGTGAAAAACTGTTTTTT. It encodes CASREVSGEKLFF. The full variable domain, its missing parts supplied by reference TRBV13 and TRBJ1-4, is AAGVIQSPRHLIKEKRETATLKCYPIPRHDTVYWYQQGPGQDPQFLISFYEKMQSDKGSIPDRFSAQQFSDYHSELNMSSLELGDSALYFCASREVSGEKLFFGSGTQLSVL.

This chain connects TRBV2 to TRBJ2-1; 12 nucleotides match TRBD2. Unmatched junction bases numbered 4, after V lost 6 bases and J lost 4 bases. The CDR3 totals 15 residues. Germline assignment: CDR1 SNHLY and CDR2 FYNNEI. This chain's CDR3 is CASRKTSGGYNEQFF. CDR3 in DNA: TGTGCCAGCAGGAAGACTAGCGGGGGATACAATGAGCAGTTCTTC.

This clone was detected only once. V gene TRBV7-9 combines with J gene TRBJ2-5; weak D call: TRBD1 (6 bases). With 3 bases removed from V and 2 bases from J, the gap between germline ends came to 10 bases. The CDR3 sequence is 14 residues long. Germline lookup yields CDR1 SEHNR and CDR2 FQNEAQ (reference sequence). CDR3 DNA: TGTGCCAGCAGCTTGGGGACATCTCAAGAGACCCAGTACTTC. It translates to CASSLGTSQETQYF.

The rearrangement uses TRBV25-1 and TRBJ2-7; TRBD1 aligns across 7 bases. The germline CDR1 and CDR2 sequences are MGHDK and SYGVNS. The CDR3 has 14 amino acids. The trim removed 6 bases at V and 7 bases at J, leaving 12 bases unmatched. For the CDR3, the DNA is TGTGCCAGCAGCCACCCGGGGCAGGGGGAGGAGCAGTACTTC. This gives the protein CASSHPGQGEEQYF.

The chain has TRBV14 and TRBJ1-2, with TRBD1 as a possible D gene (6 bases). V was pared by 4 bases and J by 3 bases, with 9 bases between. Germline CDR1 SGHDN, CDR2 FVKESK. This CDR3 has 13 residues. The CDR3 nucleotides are TGTGCCAGCAGCCCGGACAGCTACTATGGCTACACCTTC. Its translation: CASSPDSYYGYTF.

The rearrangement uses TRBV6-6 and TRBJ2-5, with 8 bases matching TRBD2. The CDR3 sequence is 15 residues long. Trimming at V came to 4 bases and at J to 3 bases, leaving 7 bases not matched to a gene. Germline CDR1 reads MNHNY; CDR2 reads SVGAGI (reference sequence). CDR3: CASSFPGGAKETQYF. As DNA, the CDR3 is TGTGCCAGCAGTTTCCCGGGGGGGGCCAAAGAGACCCAGTACTTC.

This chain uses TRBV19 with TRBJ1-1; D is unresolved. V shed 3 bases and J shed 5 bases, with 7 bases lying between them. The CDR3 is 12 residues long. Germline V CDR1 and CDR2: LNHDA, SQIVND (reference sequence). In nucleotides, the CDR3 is TGTGCCAGTAGTATCGGTGTGACTGAAGCTTTCTTT. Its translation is CASSIGVTEAFF.

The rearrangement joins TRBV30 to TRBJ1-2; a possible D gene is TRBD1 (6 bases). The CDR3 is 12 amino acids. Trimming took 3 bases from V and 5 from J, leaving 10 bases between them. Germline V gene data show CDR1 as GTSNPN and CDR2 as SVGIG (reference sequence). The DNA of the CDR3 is TGTGCCTGGAGGGGTCAGGGGTATGGCTACACCTTC. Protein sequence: CAWRGQGYGYTF.

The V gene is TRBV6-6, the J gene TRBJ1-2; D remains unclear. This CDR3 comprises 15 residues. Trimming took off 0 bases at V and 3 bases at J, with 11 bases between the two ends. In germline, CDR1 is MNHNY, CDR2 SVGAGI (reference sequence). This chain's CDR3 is CASSYSTGSDYGYTF. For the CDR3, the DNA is TGTGCCAGCAGTTACTCGACCGGGTCTGACTATGGCTACACCTTC.

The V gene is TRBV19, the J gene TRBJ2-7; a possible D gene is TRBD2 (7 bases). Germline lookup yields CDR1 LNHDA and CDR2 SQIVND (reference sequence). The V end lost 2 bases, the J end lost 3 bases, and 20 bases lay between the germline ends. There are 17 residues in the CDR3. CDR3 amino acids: CASSIYVGGGGDYEQYF. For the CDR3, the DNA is TGTGCCAGTAGTATATACGTCGGGGGCGGGGGAGACTACGAGCAGTACTTC.

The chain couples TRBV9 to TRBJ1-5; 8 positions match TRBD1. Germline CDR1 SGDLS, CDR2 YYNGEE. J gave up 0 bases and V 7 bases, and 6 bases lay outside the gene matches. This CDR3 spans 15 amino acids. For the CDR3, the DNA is TGTGCCAGCGGTCTGGGACAGGATAGCAATCAGCCCCAGCATTTT. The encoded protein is CASGLGQDSNQPQHF.

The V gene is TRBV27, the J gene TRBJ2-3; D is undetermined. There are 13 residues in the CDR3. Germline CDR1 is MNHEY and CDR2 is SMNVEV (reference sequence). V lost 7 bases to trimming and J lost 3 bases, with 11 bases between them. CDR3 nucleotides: TGTGCCAGCATAGGCCCCAATACAGATACGCAGTATTTT. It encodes CASIGPNTDTQYF.

DNA of the CDR3: TGCGCCAGCAGCTTATTGGACAGAAGCTATGGCTACACCTTC. It codes for CASSLLDRSYGYTF. The chain uses TRBV5-1 and TRBJ1-2; tentative D call: TRBD1 (6 bases). CDR3 size: 14 residues. Germline CDR1 reads SGHRS; CDR2 reads YFSETQ. Between the trimmed V and J ends, which lost 2 bases and 4 bases, there was a span of 12 bases. The full variable domain, rest sourced from reference TRBV5-1 and TRBJ1-2, is KAGVTQTPRYLIKTRGQQVTLSCSPISGHRSVSWYQQTPGQGLQFLFEYFSETQRNKGNFPGRFSGRQFSNSRSEMNVSTLELGDSALYLCASSLLDRSYGYTFGSGTRLTVV.

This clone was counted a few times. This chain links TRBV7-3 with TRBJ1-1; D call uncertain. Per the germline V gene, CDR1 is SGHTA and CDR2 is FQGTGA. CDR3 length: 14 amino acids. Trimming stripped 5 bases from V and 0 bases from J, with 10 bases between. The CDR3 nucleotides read TGTGCCAGCAGCCCCGGAAACCTGAACACTGAAGCTTTCTTT. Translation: CASSPGNLNTEAFF.

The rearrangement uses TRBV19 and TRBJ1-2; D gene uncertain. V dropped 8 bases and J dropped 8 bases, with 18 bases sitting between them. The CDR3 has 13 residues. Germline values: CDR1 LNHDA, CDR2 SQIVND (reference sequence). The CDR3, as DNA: TGTGCCAGTTTGGGTCAGCCTGGACGGGGCTACACCTTC. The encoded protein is CASLGQPGRGYTF.

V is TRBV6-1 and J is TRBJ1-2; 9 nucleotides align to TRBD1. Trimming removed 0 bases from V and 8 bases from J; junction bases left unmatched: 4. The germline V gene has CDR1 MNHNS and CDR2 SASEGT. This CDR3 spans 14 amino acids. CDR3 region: CASSEAGTGSGYTF. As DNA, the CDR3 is TGTGCCAGCAGTGAAGCTGGGACAGGGAGCGGCTACACCTTC.

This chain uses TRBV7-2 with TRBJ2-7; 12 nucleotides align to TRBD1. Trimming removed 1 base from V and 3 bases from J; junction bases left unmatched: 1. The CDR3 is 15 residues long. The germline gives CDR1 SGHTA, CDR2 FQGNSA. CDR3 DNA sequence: TGTGCCAGCAGCTTAGGGGACAGGGGGCTCTACGAGCAGTACTTC. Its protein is CASSLGDRGLYEQYF.

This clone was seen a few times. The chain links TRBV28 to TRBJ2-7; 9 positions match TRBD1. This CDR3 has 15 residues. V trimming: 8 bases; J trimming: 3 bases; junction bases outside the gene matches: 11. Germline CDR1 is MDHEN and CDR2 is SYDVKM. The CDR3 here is CASEEDGQGFYEQYF. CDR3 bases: TGTGCCAGCGAAGAAGATGGACAGGGGTTCTACGAGCAGTACTTC.